What follows are 27 T cell receptor beta chains derived from one specimen sequenced in a study of OX40 agonist ivuxolimab in advanced cancers. The assay was immunoSEQ multiplex PCR, and TCRdb's table has in-frame clones only and misses some. The sample has thousands of clones; roughly three fifths are singletons. This sample comprised CD4+ or CD8+ T cells sorted from blood, obtained in a trial of the OX40 agonist ivuxolimab. The receptors derive from an adult with an advanced solid tumor such as melanoma, head and neck, liver or kidney cancer.

This chain uses TRBV5-1 with TRBJ2-1, with D perhaps TRBD1 or TRBD2 (6 bases each). The germline V gene encodes CDR1 SGHRS and CDR2 YFSETQ. The CDR3 is 14 amino acids. V was clipped by 6 bases and J by 7 bases, with 17 bases between them. As DNA, the CDR3 is TGCGCCAGCACCTTAGGGGGTGCGGGGAATGAGCAGTTCTTC. Amino acid sequence: CASTLGGAGNEQFF.

The genes are TRBV21-1 and TRBJ1-2; no check of the table's D call, TRBD1, against the DNA was made. TRBV21-1 is given as a pseudogene. The CDR3 is 18 residues long. The CDR3 nucleotides read TGTGCCAGCAGCAAAGCTTTTGGACAGGGGCCCGATCGGTATGGCTACACCTTC. It specifies CASSKAFGQGPDRYGYTF.

This clone has more than one count but fewer than ten. V gene TRBV2 combines with J gene TRBJ2-1; D unclear. The CDR3 is made up of 13 amino acids. Trimming shortened V by 4 bases and J by 10 bases, and 14 bases separated the two germline ends. Germline assignment: CDR1 SNHLY and CDR2 FYNNEI. The CDR3 bases are TGTGCCAGCAGTGGAAGAGAGACCACGGAGCAGTTCTTC. Amino acids: CASSGRETTEQFF.

The J gene is TRBJ1-1, the V gene TRBV5-4; D gene unclear. This CDR3 spans 13 amino acids. Germline-derived CDR1 and CDR2 are SGHNT and YYREEE (reference sequence). Trimming removed 4 bases from V and 5 bases from J, with 12 bases in between. CDR3 sequence reads: CASSAGGWTEAFF. CDR3 coding DNA: TGTGCCAGCAGCGCCGGTGGCTGGACTGAAGCTTTCTTT.

This clone is medium-sized by share. V and J are TRBV28 and TRBJ2-5, with 10 positions matching TRBD2. Germline loops: CDR1 MDHEN, CDR2 SYDVKM. V shed 5 bases and J 2 bases; nucleotides not matched to a gene: 11. The CDR3 covers 17 residues. CDR3 in DNA: TGTGCCAGCAGTCTTTGGACTAGCGGAGTAACACAAGAGACCCAGTACTTC. It codes for CASSLWTSGVTQETQYF.

This chain links TRBV28 with TRBJ2-7; D uncertain. Germline values: CDR1 MDHEN, CDR2 SYDVKM. Trimming shortened V by 6 bases and J by 1 base, and 13 bases separated the two germline ends. The CDR3 is 14 residues long. CDR3 region: CASSPPERSYEQYF. CDR3 DNA: TGTGCCAGCAGCCCCCCCGAGAGATCCTACGAGCAGTACTTC.

The chain couples TRBV7-9 to TRBJ2-4; 8 bases fit TRBD2. Germline V gene data show CDR1 as SEHNR and CDR2 as FQNEAQ (reference sequence). The CDR3 runs 17 residues. The trim removed 3 bases at V and 1 base at J, leaving 8 bases unmatched. CDR3 sequence: CASSFPLTGGAKNIQYF. The DNA of the CDR3 is TGTGCCAGCAGCTTTCCCCTTACGGGAGGGGCCAAAAACATTCAGTACTTC.

The V and J genes are TRBV5-1 and TRBJ2-7, with D hard to call. Germline CDR1 SGHRS, CDR2 YFSETQ. The V and J ends lost 4 bases and 4 bases respectively, with 15 bases between them. CDR3 length: 14 residues. The CDR3 protein is CASSRRGENYEQYF. The CDR3 DNA sequence: TGCGCCAGCAGCCGACGAGGAGAGAATTACGAGCAGTACTTC.

The gene calls are TRBV7-3 and TRBJ1-1; D is uncertain. Trimming cost V 0 bases and J 7 bases, with 9 bases left between them. Germline CDR1 SGHTA, CDR2 FQGTGA. CDR3 length equals 13 residues. The CDR3 loop reads CASSLTSAYEAFF. Written as DNA, the CDR3 is TGTGCCAGCAGCTTAACTTCTGCCTATGAAGCTTTCTTT. The full variable domain, in which reference TRBV7-3 and TRBJ1-1 provide the parts outside the CDR3, is GAGVSQTPSNKVTEKGKYVELRCDPISGHTALYWYRQSLGQGPEFLIYFQGTGAADDSGLPNDRFFAVRPEGSVSTLKIQRTERGDSAVYLCASSLTSAYEAFFGQGTRLTVV.

The chain employs TRBV27 and TRBJ2-7; D uncertain. Germline assignment: CDR1 MNHEY and CDR2 SMNVEV (reference sequence). V dropped 6 bases and J dropped 1 base, with 13 bases sitting between them. The CDR3 is 14 residues long. CDR3 DNA: TGTGCCAGCAGCCAAGGAGCCATATCCTACGAGCAGTACTTC. Translating gives CASSQGAISYEQYF.

V gene TRBV5-5 combines with J gene TRBJ1-6, with a possible D match to TRBD1 (6 bases). Germline V gene lookup returns CDR1 SGHKS and CDR2 YYEKEE (reference sequence). Trimming shortened V by 4 bases and J by 0 bases, and 11 bases separated the two germline ends. The CDR3 length is 16 residues. CDR3 loop: CASSGDTSSYNSPLHF. In DNA form, the CDR3 reads TGTGCCAGCAGCGGGGACACCAGCTCCTATAATTCACCCCTCCACTTT.

As for this clone: A junction boundary mismatches the germline segment, possibly from a read error. This sequence joins TRBV7-9 and TRBJ1-1; 8 nucleotides line up with TRBD1. The CDR3 consists of 11 residues. CDR1 and CDR2 (germline): SEHNR, FQNEAQ (reference sequence). The CDR3 DNA is TGTGCCAGCAGCTTAGGAATGGACAGGGACTTT. It is translated as CASSLGMDRDF.

The chain carries TRBV7-2 and TRBJ2-7; either TRBD1 or TRBD2 may fit D (5 bases each). The CDR3 consists of 12 residues. V lost 5 bases, J lost 5 bases, and 10 bases lay in between. Germline CDR1 and CDR2: SGHTA and FQGNSA. The CDR3: CASSLWGNEQYF. DNA of the CDR3: TGTGCCAGCAGCCTCTGGGGGAACGAGCAGTACTTC.

This chain joins TRBV7-9 and TRBJ1-6; D may be TRBD1 (5 bases). CDR1 and CDR2 from the germline V gene are SEHNR and FQNEAQ (reference sequence). The CDR3 contains 16 residues. Trimming pared 3 bases from V and 0 bases from J, leaving 9 bases between. The CDR3 nucleotides read TGTGCCAGCAGCTTGGGGCAGAACTCCTATAATTCACCCCTCCACTTT. Protein product: CASSLGQNSYNSPLHF.

V usage is TRBV21-1 and J usage is TRBJ2-7; the DNA was not used to check the table's D call, TRBD2. TRBV21-1 is noted as a pseudogene. The CDR3 contains 16 residues. The CDR3 protein is CASSRSSGKISYEQYF. Here the CDR3 DNA reads TGTGCCAGCAGCAGGTCTAGCGGGAAGATCTCCTACGAGCAGTACTTC.

The rearrangement uses TRBV9 and TRBJ2-6; D is unresolved. V was shortened by 0 bases and J by 0 bases, with 4 bases between the two germline ends. The CDR3 loop spans 15 amino acids. CDR1 is SGDLS and CDR2 is YYNGEE in the germline V gene. CDR3 residues: CASSVEGSGANVLTF. For the CDR3, the DNA is TGTGCCAGCAGCGTAGAGGGCTCTGGGGCCAACGTCCTGACTTTC. Full variable domain (outside the CDR3, taken from reference TRBV9 and TRBJ2-6): DSGVTQTPKHLITATGQRVTLRCSPRSGDLSVYWYQQSLDQGLQFLIQYYNGEERAKGNILERFSAQQFPDLHSELNLSSLELGDSALYFCASSVEGSGANVLTFGAGSRLTVL.

This clone was counted a few times. The rearrangement links TRBV7-9 to TRBJ2-7, with D uncertain. This CDR3 contains 12 residues. Germline CDR1 is SEHNR and CDR2 is FQNEAQ (reference sequence). V gave up 4 bases and J gave up 2 bases, with 6 bases separating them. The CDR3 bases are TGTGCCAGCAGCTCAACCCCCTACGAGCAGTACTTC. This translates into CASSSTPYEQYF.

This clone was seen a few times. This chain connects TRBV9 to TRBJ2-3; unclear D gene. The ends were cut back, 0 bases at V and 6 bases at J, with 5 bases in the middle. The germline V gene has CDR1 SGDLS and CDR2 YYNGEE. The CDR3 sequence is 12 residues long. The CDR3 loop is CASSVEGDTQYF. The DNA for the CDR3 is TGTGCCAGCAGCGTAGAAGGGGATACGCAGTATTTT.

The genes are TRBV7-9 and TRBJ2-7; no reliable D call. V lost 6 bases and J 0 bases, leaving 9 bases between the germline ends. Germline lookup yields CDR1 SEHNR and CDR2 FQNEAQ (reference sequence). The CDR3 covers 13 residues. The CDR3 reads CASSPRSSYEQYF. In nucleotides, the CDR3 is TGTGCCAGCAGTCCAAGGAGCTCCTACGAGCAGTACTTC.

The V call is TRBV5-6, the J call TRBJ2-2, with D unresolved. V dropped 2 bases and J dropped 6 bases, with 8 bases sitting between them. The CDR3 extends over 13 amino acids. Germline V CDR1 and CDR2: SGHDT, YYEEEE. This CDR3 reads CASSFGRSGELFF. CDR3 sequence (DNA): TGTGCCAGCAGCTTTGGCCGGTCCGGGGAGCTGTTTTTT.

This clone was recorded a few times. This rearrangement joins TRBV6-5 to TRBJ2-7; 10 bases align to TRBD2. The CDR3 loop spans 14 amino acids. The trim removed 7 bases at V and 2 bases at J, leaving 5 bases unmatched. The germline gives CDR1 MNHEY, CDR2 SVGAGI. DNA for the CDR3: TGTGCCAGCATCGGACTAGCGGCTCCCTACGAGCAGTACTTC. This gives the protein CASIGLAAPYEQYF.

The chain recombines TRBV7-2 with TRBJ1-5, with D possibly matching TRBD1 (5 bases). V lost 5 bases and J 1 base, leaving 12 bases between the germline ends. The CDR3 runs to 15 residues. Germline loops: CDR1 SGHTA, CDR2 FQGNSA. The CDR3: CASSVGTLSNQPQHF. CDR3 nucleotide sequence: TGTGCCAGCAGCGTCGGGACCCTCAGCAATCAGCCCCAGCATTTT.

The chain combines TRBV10-1 with TRBJ1-1; no clear D. This CDR3 is built from 15 residues. Trimming left V 0 bases short and J 0 bases short, with 8 bases between. The V gene's germline CDR1 is WNHNN and CDR2 SYGVQD (reference sequence). CDR3 protein: CASSESMGMNTEAFF. In DNA, the CDR3 is TGCGCCAGCAGTGAGTCGATGGGAATGAACACTGAAGCTTTCTTT.

CDR3 sequence (DNA): TGTGCCAGCGAGGGACAGACTAATGAAAAACTGTTTTTT. Amino acid sequence: CASEGQTNEKLFF. This chain joins TRBV7-9 and TRBJ1-4; TRBD1 matches 7 bases. The length of the CDR3 is 13 residues. V was clipped by 8 bases and J by 2 bases; unmatched bases: 2. In germline, CDR1 is SEHNR, CDR2 FQNEAQ (reference sequence).

J is TRBJ1-1 and V is TRBV29-1; unclear D gene. Germline V CDR1 and CDR2: SQVTM, ANQGSEA. V dropped 3 bases and J dropped 0 bases, with 5 bases sitting between them. The CDR3 length is 12 residues. CDR3: CSVDEMNTEAFF. For the CDR3, the DNA is TGCAGCGTTGACGAAATGAACACTGAAGCTTTCTTT.

The table lists this clone with a count of one. The chain recombines TRBV19 with TRBJ1-1; D is possibly TRBD1 (5 bases). The V end lost 10 bases, the J end lost 3 bases, and 15 bases lay between the germline ends. CDR1 and CDR2 (germline): LNHDA, SQIVND (reference sequence). The CDR3 has 13 residues. The CDR3 DNA reads TGTGCCACCGGGGAATTGGGGCACACTGAAGCTTTCTTT. Translation: CATGELGHTEAFF.

The genes are TRBV30 and TRBJ2-7, with 10 bases fitting TRBD2. This CDR3 is 13 amino acids long. CDR1 is GTSNPN, CDR2 SVGIG, per germline (reference sequence). V was pared by 4 bases and J by 5 bases, with 5 bases of the junction left unmatched. The CDR3 coding sequence is TGTGCCTGGACCCCTGGGACTAGCGACGAGCAGTACTTC. It specifies CAWTPGTSDEQYF.